Only a few counts were recorded for the clone carrying this T cell receptor (beta chain). The antigen is unknown. This sample was taken from a study of T-cell memory formation after mild COVID-19. TCRdb processed the 5' RACE reads anew with MiXCR; each CDR3 protein has one entry. The sample records about 110,000 distinct CDR3 sequences, about a sixth being singletons. V gave up 5 bases and J gave up 6 bases, with 26 bases separating them. The CDR3 totals 18 residues. Germline CDR1 and CDR2: SGHVS and FQNEAQ. Broader study findings: Whether day 37 second-wave clones are SARS-CoV-2-specific was not confirmed.

Sequenced: PBMCs or a T cell subset sorted from them (not recorded which). This TCR was recovered from an adult woman who had mild COVID-19 (a few samples of this study predate the infection). Cell type and time point are not known. The chain combines TRBV7-8 with TRBJ1-5, with D hard to call. DNA of the CDR3: TGTGCCAGCAGCCTAACCTTGGTAGACTGGGGAAGTACTCAGCCCCAGCATTTT. This encodes CASSLTLVDWGSTQPQHF. Drawing the rest from reference TRBV7-8 and TRBJ1-5, the complete variable domain is GAGVSQSPRYKVAKRGQDVALRCDPISGHVSLFWYQQALGQGPEFLTYFQNEAQLDKSGLPSDRFFAERPEGSVSTLKIQRTQQEDSAVYLCASSLTLVDWGSTQPQHFGDGTRLSIL.